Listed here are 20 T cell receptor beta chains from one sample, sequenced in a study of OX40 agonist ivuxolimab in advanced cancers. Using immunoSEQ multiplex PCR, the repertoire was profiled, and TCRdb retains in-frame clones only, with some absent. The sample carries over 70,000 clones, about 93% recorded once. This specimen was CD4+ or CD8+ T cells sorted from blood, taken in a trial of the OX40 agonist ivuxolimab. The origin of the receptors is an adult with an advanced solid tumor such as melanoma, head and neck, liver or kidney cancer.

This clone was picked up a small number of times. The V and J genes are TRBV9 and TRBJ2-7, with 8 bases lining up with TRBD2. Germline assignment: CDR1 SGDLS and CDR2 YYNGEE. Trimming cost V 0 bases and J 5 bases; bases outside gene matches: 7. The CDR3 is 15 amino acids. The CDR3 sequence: CASSVAGGDFDEQYF. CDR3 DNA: TGTGCCAGCAGCGTAGCCGGGGGGGATTTCGACGAGCAGTACTTC.

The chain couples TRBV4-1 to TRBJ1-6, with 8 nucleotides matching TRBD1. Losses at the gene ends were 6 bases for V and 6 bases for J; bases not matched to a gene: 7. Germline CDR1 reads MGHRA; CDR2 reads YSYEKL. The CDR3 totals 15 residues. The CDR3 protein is CASSLRTGSNSPLHF. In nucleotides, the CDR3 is TGCGCCAGCAGTTTAAGGACAGGGAGTAATTCACCCCTCCACTTT.

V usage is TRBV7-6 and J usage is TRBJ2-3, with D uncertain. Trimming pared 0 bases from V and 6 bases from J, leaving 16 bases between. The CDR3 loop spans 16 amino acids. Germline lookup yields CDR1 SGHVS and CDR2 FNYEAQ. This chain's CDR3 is CASSLAAYLGPDTQYF. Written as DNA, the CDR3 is TGTGCCAGCAGCTTAGCCGCGTATTTGGGTCCGGATACGCAGTATTTT. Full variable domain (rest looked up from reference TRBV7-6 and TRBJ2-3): GAGVSQSPRYKVTKRGQDVALRCDPISGHVSLYWYRQALGQGPEFLTYFNYEAQQDKSGLPNDRFSAERPEGSISTLTIQRTEQRDSAMYRCASSLAAYLGPDTQYFGPGTRLTVL.

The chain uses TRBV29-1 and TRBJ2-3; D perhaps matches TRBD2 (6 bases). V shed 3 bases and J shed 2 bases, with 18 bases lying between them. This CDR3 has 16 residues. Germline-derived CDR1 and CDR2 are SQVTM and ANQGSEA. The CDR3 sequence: CSVDGLSSAVTDTQYF. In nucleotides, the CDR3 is TGCAGCGTTGACGGGCTATCTAGCGCAGTCACAGATACGCAGTATTTT.

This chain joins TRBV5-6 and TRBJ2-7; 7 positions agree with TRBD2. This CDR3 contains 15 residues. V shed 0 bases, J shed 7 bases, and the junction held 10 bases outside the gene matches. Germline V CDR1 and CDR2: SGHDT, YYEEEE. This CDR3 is CASSLAWGGVGEQYF. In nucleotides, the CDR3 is TGTGCCAGCAGCTTGGCTTGGGGGGGAGTCGGAGAGCAGTACTTC.

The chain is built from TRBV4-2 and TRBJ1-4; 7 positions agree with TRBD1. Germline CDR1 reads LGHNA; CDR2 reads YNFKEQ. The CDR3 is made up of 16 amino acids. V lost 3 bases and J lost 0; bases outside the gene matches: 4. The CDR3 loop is CASSHRDSATNEKLFF. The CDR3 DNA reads TGTGCCAGCAGCCACAGGGACAGCGCAACTAATGAAAAACTGTTTTTT.

CDR3 protein: CASSSSLGEYEQYF. Written as DNA, the CDR3 is TGTGCCAGCAGCTCAAGTCTGGGAGAGTACGAGCAGTACTTC. V usage is TRBV7-8 and J usage is TRBJ2-7; a possible D gene is TRBD2 (5 bases). The germline gives CDR1 SGHVS, CDR2 FQNEAQ. V was pared by 4 bases and J by 4 bases, with 14 bases between. The length of the CDR3 is 14 residues. Variable domain in full (rest from reference TRBV7-8 and TRBJ2-7): GAGVSQSPRYKVAKRGQDVALRCDPISGHVSLFWYQQALGQGPEFLTYFQNEAQLDKSGLPSDRFFAERPEGSVSTLKIQRTQQEDSAVYLCASSSSLGEYEQYFGPGTRLTVT.

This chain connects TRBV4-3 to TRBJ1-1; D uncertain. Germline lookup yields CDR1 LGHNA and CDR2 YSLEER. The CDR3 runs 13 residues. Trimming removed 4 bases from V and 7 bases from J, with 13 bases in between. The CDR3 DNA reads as TGCGCCAGCAGCCCTGCAGAGGCAGATGAAGCTTTCTTT. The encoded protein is CASSPAEADEAFF.

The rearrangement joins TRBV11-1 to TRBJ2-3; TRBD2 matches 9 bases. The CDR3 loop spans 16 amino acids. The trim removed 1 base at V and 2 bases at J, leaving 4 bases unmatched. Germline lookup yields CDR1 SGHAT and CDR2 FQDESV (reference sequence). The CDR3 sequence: CASSLGTSVYTDTQYF. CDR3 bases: TGTGCCAGCAGCTTAGGGACTAGCGTGTACACAGATACGCAGTATTTT.

As DNA, the CDR3 is TGTGCCAGCAGTTTAGGTGTAGACACTGAAGCTTTCTTT. Its protein product is CASSLGVDTEAFF. The chain employs TRBV27 and TRBJ1-1, with D hard to call. The CDR3 is 13 residues long. Germline values: CDR1 MNHEY, CDR2 SMNVEV (reference sequence). Deletions cut 2 bases from V and 3 bases from J, with 7 bases between.

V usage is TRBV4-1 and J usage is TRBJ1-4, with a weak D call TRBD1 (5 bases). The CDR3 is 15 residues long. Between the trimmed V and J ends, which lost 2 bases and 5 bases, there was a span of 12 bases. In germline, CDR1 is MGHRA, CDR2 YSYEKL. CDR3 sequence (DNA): TGCGCCAGCAGCCAACTCCCGGGGGGGAATGAAAAACTGTTTTTT. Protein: CASSQLPGGNEKLFF.

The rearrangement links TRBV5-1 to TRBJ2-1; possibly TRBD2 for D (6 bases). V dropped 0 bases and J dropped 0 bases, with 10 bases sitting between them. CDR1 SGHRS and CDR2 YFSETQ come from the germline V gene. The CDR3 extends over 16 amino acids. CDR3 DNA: TGCGCCAGCAGCTTGGAGGCGGGGAGCTCCTACAATGAGCAGTTCTTC. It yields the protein CASSLEAGSSYNEQFF. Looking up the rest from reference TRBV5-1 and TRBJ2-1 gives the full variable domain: KAGVTQTPRYLIKTRGQQVTLSCSPISGHRSVSWYQQTPGQGLQFLFEYFSETQRNKGNFPGRFSGRQFSNSRSEMNVSTLELGDSALYLCASSLEAGSSYNEQFFGPGTRLTVL.

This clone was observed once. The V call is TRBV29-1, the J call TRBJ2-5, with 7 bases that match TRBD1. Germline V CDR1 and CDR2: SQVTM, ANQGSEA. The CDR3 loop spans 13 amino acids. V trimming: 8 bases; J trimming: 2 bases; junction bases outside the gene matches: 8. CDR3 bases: TGCAGCCTTCGGACAGGCTTACAAGAGACCCAGTACTTC. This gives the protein CSLRTGLQETQYF.

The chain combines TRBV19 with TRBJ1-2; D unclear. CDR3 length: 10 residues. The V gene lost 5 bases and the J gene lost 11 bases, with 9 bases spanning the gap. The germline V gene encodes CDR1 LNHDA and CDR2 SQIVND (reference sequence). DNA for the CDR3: TGTGCCAGTAGTGCCAACGGATACACCTTC. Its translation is CASSANGYTF.

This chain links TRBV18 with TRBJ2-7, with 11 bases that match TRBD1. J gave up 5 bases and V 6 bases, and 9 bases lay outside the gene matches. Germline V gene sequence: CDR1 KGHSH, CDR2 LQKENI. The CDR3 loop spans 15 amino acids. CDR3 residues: CASSLTGTGGNEQYF. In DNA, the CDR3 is TGTGCCAGCTCGCTTACCGGGACAGGGGGTAACGAGCAGTACTTC.

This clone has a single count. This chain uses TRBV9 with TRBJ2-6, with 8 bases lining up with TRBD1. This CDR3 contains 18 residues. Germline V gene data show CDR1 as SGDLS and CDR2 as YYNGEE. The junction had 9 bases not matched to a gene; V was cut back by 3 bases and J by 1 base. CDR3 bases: TGTGCCAGCAGCGCCTACCAGGGGGCGCGATCTGGGGCCAACGTCCTGACTTTC. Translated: CASSAYQGARSGANVLTF.

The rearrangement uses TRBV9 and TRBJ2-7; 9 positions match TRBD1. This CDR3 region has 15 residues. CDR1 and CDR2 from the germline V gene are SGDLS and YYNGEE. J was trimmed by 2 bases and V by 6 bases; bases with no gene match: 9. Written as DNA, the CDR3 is TGTGCCAGCACCGAGGGACAGGGAAGACCCTACGAGCAGTACTTC. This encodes CASTEGQGRPYEQYF. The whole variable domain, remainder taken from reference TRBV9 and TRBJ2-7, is DSGVTQTPKHLITATGQRVTLRCSPRSGDLSVYWYQQSLDQGLQFLIQYYNGEERAKGNILERFSAQQFPDLHSELNLSSLELGDSALYFCASTEGQGRPYEQYFGPGTRLTVT.

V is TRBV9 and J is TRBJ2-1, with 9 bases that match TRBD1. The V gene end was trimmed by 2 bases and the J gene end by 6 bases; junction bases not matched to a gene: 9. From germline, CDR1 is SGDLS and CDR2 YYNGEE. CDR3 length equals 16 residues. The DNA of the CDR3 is TGTGCCAGCAGCGTCTCCGGGACAGGGCTTCGCAATGAGCAGTTCTTC. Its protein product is CASSVSGTGLRNEQFF.

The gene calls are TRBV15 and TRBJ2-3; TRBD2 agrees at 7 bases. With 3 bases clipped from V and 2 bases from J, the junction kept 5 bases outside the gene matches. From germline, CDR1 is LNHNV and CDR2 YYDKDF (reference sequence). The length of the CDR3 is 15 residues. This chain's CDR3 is CATSSAGETTDTQYF. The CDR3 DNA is TGTGCCACCAGCAGCGCGGGGGAGACCACAGATACGCAGTATTTT.

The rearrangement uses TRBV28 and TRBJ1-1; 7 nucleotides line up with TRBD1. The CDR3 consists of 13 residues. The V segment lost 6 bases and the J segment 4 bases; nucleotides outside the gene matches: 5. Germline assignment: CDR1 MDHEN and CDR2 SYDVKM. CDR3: CASSHRGGTEAFF. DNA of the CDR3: TGTGCCAGCAGCCACAGGGGAGGCACTGAAGCTTTCTTT. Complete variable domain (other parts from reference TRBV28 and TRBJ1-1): DVKVTQSSRYLVKRTGEKVFLECVQDMDHENMFWYRQDPGLGLRLIYFSYDVKMKEKGDIPEGYSVSREKKERFSLILESASTNQTSMYLCASSHRGGTEAFFGQGTRLTVV.